Listed here are 6 T cell receptor beta chains from one sample, sequenced in a study of shared clonotypes between healthy human individuals. Only in-frame clones appear in the TCRdb table, and some are missing; sequencing was by immunoSEQ multiplex PCR. The table shows nearly 1,000,000 clones, with over 75% occurring only once. Sequences were obtained from memory CD4+ T cells sorted from blood. Indicated subset: CD45RA-negative fraction. The source is a man between 18 and 29 years old in good health.

The V gene is TRBV2, the J gene TRBJ1-5; the D gene is possibly TRBD1 (6 bases). The V end lost 6 bases, the J end lost 3 bases, and 12 bases lay between the germline ends. The CDR3 covers 14 residues. Looked up from germline, CDR1 is SNHLY and CDR2 is FYNNEI. The CDR3 nucleotides read TGTGCCAGCAGACCCGGGGGCGTCAATCAGCCCCAGCATTTT. Residues: CASRPGGVNQPQHF.

The J gene is TRBJ2-7, the V gene TRBV10-2; D might be TRBD2 (5 bases). Looked up from germline, CDR1 is WSHSY and CDR2 is SAAADI. The CDR3 is 11 residues long. V gave up 8 bases and J gave up 5 bases, with 10 bases separating them. CDR3 DNA sequence: TGCGCCAGCGGGTGGGGAGACGAGCAGTACTTC. Translation: CASGWGDEQYF.

There are a few counts of this clone. V is TRBV2 and J is TRBJ1-5; D unresolved. The CDR3 is made up of 15 amino acids. V dropped 1 base and J dropped 10 bases, with 17 bases sitting between them. Germline loops: CDR1 SNHLY, CDR2 FYNNEI. CDR3 DNA: TGTGCCAGCAGTGAAGAGGCAGGTCCGATGTATCCCCAGCATTTT. Amino acids: CASSEEAGPMYPQHF.

This clone was observed once. V is TRBV2 and J is TRBJ2-2, with TRBD2 identical over 11 bases. The J segment lost 5 bases and the V segment lost 5 bases, leaving 4 bases of the junction unmatched. The CDR3 spans 15 residues. Germline loops: CDR1 SNHLY, CDR2 FYNNEI. CDR3 sequence: CASSQRTSGTGELFF. The CDR3 DNA reads as TGTGCCAGCAGTCAGAGGACTAGCGGGACCGGGGAGCTGTTTTTT. Supplemented by reference TRBV2 and TRBJ2-2, the full variable domain reads EPEVTQTPSHQVTQMGQEVILRCVPISNHLYFYWYRQILGQKVEFLVSFYNNEISEKSEIFDDQFSVERPDGSNFTLKIRSTKLEDSAMYFCASSQRTSGTGELFFGEGSRLTVL.

V gene TRBV4-1 combines with J gene TRBJ2-7; D remains ambiguous. V was clipped by 2 bases and J by 2 bases, with 13 bases between them. CDR1 and CDR2 from the germline V gene are MGHRA and YSYEKL. The CDR3 has 15 amino acids. The DNA of the CDR3 is TGCGCCAGCAGCCAAAGCAGTCGTATTCCCTACGAGCAGTACTTC. Its translation: CASSQSSRIPYEQYF.

This clone was seen just once. The genes are TRBV2 and TRBJ2-1; TRBD1 aligns across 7 bases. The germline gives CDR1 SNHLY, CDR2 FYNNEI. The V gene end was trimmed by 4 bases and the J gene end by 3 bases; junction bases not matched to a gene: 6. The length of the CDR3 is 15 residues. The CDR3 DNA follows: TGTGCCAGCAGTGCACAGGGGAAAGGCTACAATGAGCAGTTCTTC. Translated, it gives CASSAQGKGYNEQFF.